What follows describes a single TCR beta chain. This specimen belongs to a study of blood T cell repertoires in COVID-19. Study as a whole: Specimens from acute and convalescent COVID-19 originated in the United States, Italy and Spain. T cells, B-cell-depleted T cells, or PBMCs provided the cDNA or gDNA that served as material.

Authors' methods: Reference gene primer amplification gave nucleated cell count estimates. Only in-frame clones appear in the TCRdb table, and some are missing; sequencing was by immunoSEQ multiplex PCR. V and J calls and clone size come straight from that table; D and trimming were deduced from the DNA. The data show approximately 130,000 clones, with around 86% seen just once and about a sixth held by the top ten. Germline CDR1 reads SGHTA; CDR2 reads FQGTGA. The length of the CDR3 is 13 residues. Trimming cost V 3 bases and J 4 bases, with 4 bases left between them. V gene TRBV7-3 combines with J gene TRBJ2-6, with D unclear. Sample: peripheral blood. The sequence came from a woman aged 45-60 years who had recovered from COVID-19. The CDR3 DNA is TGTGCCAGCAGCTTGCGGGGGGCCAACGTCCTGACTTTC. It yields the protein CASSLRGANVLTF.